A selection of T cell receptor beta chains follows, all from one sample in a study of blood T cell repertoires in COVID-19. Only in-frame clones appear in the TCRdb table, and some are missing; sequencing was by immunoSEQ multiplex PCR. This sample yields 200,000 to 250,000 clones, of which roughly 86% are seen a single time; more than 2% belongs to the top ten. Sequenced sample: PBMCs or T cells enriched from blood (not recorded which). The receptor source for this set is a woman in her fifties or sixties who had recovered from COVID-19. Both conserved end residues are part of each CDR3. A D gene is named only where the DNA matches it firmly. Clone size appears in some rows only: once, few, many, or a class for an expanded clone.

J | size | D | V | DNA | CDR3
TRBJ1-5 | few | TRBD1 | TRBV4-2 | TGTGCCAGCAGCCAAGGGGGTGGGACAGGGAGGCCCCAGCATTTT | CASSQGGGTGRPQHF
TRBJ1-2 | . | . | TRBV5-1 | TGCGCCAGCAGCTTACAGGGTTATGGCTACACCTTC | CASSLQGYGYTF
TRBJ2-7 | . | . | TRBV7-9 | TGTGCCAGCAGCCACGGGACAGGGAGATTCGGGACTAGATCCCTCGAGCAGTACTTC | CASSHGTGRFGTRSLEQYF
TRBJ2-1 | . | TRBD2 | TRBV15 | TGTGCCACCAGCAGAGGGCTAGCGGGAGGGTTTGTGGGTGAGCAGTTCTTC | CATSRGLAGGFVGEQFF
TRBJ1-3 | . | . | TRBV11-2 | TGTGCCAGCAGCTTCCTCAGGTACTCTGGAAACACCATATATTTT | CASSFLRYSGNTIYF
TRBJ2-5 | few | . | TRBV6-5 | TGTGCCAGCAGTTACTCGATGTCCAGGAGGAAAATGGCCCAGTACTTC | CASSYSMSRRKMAQYF
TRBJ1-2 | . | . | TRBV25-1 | TGTGCCAGCAGTTGGCAAAACTATGGCTACACCTTC | CASSWQNYGYTF
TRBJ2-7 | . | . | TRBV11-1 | TGTGCCAGCAGCCATCTCGGGGCCTACGAGCAGTACTTC | CASSHLGAYEQYF
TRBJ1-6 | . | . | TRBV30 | TGTGCCTGGAGCTTGTCGACTATAAGTGTAAATTCACCCCTCCACTTT | CAWSLSTISVNSPLHF
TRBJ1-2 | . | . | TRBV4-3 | TGCGCCAGCAGCTATGAATACAGGGAGAACTATGGCTACACCTTC | CASSYEYRENYGYTF
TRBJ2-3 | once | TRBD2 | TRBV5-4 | TGTGCCAGCAGTCTGACCGGACTAGTTGGAATTGTGTCAGATACGCAGTATTTT | CASSLTGLVGIVSDTQYF
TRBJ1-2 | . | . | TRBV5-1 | TGCGCCAGCAGCTTGCAGGGTTCAGCTAACTATGGCTACACCTTC | CASSLQGSANYGYTF
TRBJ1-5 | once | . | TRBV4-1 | TGCGCCAGCAGCCAAGCGGGGGAATCAGCCCAGCATTTT | CASSQAGESAQHF
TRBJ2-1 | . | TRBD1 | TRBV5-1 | TGCGCCAGCACCTTGGGACAGGGAAACGAGTTCTTC | CASTLGQGNEFF
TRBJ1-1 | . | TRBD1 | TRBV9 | TGTGCCAGCAGCGTACATTCGACAGGGGGGACTGAAGCTTTCTTT | CASSVHSTGGTEAFF
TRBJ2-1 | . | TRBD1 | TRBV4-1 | TGCGCCAGCAGCCACGACTACCGGGACAGGCAGTACAATGAGCAGTTCTTC | CASSHDYRDRQYNEQFF
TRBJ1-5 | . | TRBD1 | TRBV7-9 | TGTGCCAGCAGCTCCGAGCGCTCCGGGACAGGGGGGAATCAGCCCCAGCATTTT | CASSSERSGTGGNQPQHF
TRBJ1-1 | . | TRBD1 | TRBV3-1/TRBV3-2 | TGTGCCAGCAGCCCCCTCCCGGGACAGGGGAACACTGAAGCTTTCTTT | CASSPLPGQGNTEAFF
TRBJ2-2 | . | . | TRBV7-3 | TGTGCCAGCAGCTTAGGGACAAACACCGGGGAGCTGTTTTTT | CASSLGTNTGELFF
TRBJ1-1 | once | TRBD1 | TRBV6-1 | TGTGCCAGCAGTGAAACTGGACAGGGAGCTTTCTTT | CASSETGQGAFF
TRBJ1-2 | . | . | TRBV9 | TGTGCCAGCAGCGTAGATCCCCTCAGGGGATTTAATGGAGGCCGAGACTATGGCTACACCTTC | CASSVDPLRGFNGGRDYGYTF
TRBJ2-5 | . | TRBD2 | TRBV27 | TGTGCCAGCAGCCCTCCTCCCGGGACTATCCAAGAGACCCAGTACTTC | CASSPPPGTIQETQYF
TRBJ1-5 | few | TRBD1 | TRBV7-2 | TGTGCCAGCAGCCCTGGACAGGGGGGGTGGGGAAATCAGCCCCAGCATTTT | CASSPGQGGWGNQPQHF
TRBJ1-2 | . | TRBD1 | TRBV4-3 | TGCGCCAGCAGCCAAAACAGGGGGCCCTACTATGGCTACACCTTC | CASSQNRGPYYGYTF
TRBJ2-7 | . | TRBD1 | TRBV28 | TGTGCCAGCAGAAATACCCGGGACAGCTCCTACGAGCAGTACTTC | CASRNTRDSSYEQYF
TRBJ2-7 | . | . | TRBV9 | TGTGCCAGCAGCCCTGCGGTGGGGAGTATCTTTCCCGAGCAGTACTTC | CASSPAVGSIFPEQYF
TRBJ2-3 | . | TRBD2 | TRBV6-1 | TGTGCCAGCAGTGAACTAGCGGGGGCAGGTACGCAGTATTTT | CASSELAGAGTQYF
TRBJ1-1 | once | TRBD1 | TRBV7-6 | TGTGCCAGCAGCGCCGGGACAGGGACGTTCACTGAAGCTTTCTTT | CASSAGTGTFTEAFF